The 8 T cell receptor beta chains given below trace back to one sample, sequenced in a study of CD8 T cells in Susac syndrome. Random hexamers served to reverse transcribe about 0.45 to 1 ug RNA. Via MiXCR, TCRdb re-called the immunoSEQ multiplex PCR reads, giving one row per CDR3 protein. Seen here are some 300,000 distinct CDR3 sequences, 89% observed once, and the top ten hold under 0.2%. Input material: CD8+ T cells from PBMCs. The receptors stem from a human donor with multiple sclerosis.

There are a few counts of this clonotype. In DNA form, the CDR3 reads TGTGCCAGCAGTCGAGCGGGGGGCGCAGATACGCAGTATTTT. This encodes CASSRAGGADTQYF. The chain links TRBV14 to TRBJ2-3, with 9 positions matching TRBD2. The J segment lost 4 bases and the V segment lost 6 bases, leaving 5 bases of the junction unmatched. Germline CDR1 and CDR2: SGHDN and FVKESK. The CDR3 totals 14 residues.

The chain carries TRBV6-5 and TRBJ2-1, with 12 bases matching TRBD2. The CDR3 has 19 residues. Germline V CDR1 and CDR2: MNHEY, SVGAGI. J lost 2 bases, V lost 0 bases, and 8 bases had no gene match. The CDR3 sequence: CASSYSMTSGSGAYNEQFF. The CDR3 DNA follows: TGTGCCAGCAGTTACTCGATGACTAGCGGGAGTGGCGCCTACAATGAGCAGTTCTTC.

This chain links TRBV14 with TRBJ2-7; D might be TRBD2 (5 bases). From germline, CDR1 is SGHDN and CDR2 FVKESK. V was trimmed by 4 bases and J by 8 bases, leaving 15 bases between them. The length of the CDR3 is 13 residues. Written as DNA, the CDR3 is TGTGCCAGCAGCCCTACCGGACTCGCGCAGCAGTACTTC. This codes for CASSPTGLAQQYF.

This clonotype occurred once. The chain recombines TRBV20-1 with TRBJ2-7; 11 bases are a match to TRBD2. Germline CDR1 and CDR2: DFQATT and SNEGSKA (reference sequence). This CDR3 region has 17 residues. The V gene end was trimmed by 6 bases and the J gene end by 3 bases; junction bases not matched to a gene: 16. The CDR3: CSAQVMVAGGPLYEQYF. CDR3 DNA sequence: TGCAGTGCCCAGGTTATGGTAGCGGGAGGGCCCCTCTACGAGCAGTACTTC.

This chain uses TRBV11-3 with TRBJ2-2; 8 bases map to TRBD1. Germline lookup yields CDR1 SGHNT and CDR2 YENEEA. This CDR3 region has 15 residues. The V and J ends lost 5 bases and 4 bases, in that order; junction bases with no gene match: 6. The CDR3 region has the DNA TGTGCCAGCAGCAGCCGACAGGGGCTCACCGGGGAGCTGTTTTTT. Translation gives CASSSRQGLTGELFF.

The chain combines TRBV24-1 with TRBJ1-6; a weak D match, TRBD1 (5 bases). The germline V gene has CDR1 KGHDR and CDR2 SFDVKD. CDR3 size: 13 residues. Trimming pared 5 bases from V and 8 bases from J, leaving 9 bases between. CDR3 nucleotide sequence: TGTGCCACCAGTGCCCGGGGGGATTCACCCCTCCACTTT. This translates into CATSARGDSPLHF.

The rearrangement uses TRBV15 and TRBJ1-2; a weak D match, TRBD1 (5 bases). V shed 0 bases and J shed 1 base, with 18 bases lying between them. CDR1 is LNHNV, CDR2 YYDKDF, per germline (reference sequence). The CDR3 runs to 18 residues. The CDR3 loop is CATSRDYGTAPVNYGYTF. In nucleotides, the CDR3 is TGTGCCACCAGCAGAGATTACGGGACTGCGCCTGTTAACTATGGCTACACCTTC. The full variable domain, in which reference TRBV15 and TRBJ1-2 provide the parts outside the CDR3, is DAMVIQNPRYQVTQFGKPVTLSCSQTLNHNVMYWYQQKSSQAPKLLFHYYDKDFNNEADTPDNFQSRRPNTSFCFLDIRSPGLGDTAMYLCATSRDYGTAPVNYGYTFGSGTRLTVV.

The genes are TRBV28 and TRBJ2-5; D remains unclear. Per germline, CDR1 MDHEN and CDR2 SYDVKM. V shed 5 bases and J shed 2 bases, with 18 bases lying between them. This CDR3 has 16 amino acids. The CDR3 DNA sequence: TGTGCCAGCAGTCCCTCGAGGCGGTCTGCTCAAGAGACCCAGTACTTC. Translating gives CASSPSRRSAQETQYF.